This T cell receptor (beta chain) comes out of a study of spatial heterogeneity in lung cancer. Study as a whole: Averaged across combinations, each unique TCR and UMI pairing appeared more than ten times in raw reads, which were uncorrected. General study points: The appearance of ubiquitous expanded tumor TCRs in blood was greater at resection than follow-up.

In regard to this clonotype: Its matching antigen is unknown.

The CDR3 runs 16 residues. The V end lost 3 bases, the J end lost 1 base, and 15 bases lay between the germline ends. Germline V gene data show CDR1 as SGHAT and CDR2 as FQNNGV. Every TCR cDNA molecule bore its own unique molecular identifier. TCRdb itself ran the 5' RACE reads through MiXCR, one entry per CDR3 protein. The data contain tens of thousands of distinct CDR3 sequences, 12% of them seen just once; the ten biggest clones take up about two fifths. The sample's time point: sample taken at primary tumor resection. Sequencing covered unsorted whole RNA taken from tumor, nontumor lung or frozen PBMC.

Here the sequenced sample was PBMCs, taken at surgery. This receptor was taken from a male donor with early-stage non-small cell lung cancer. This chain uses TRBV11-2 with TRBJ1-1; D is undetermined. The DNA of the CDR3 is TGTGCCAGCAGCTTTGTTTTTAAGGGATCGAACACTGAAGCTTTCTTT. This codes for CASSFVFKGSNTEAFF.